The present T cell receptor (beta chain) was sequenced within a study of a mutant IDH1 vaccine in newly diagnosed glioma. Study as a whole: Those enrolled had earlier been treated with radiotherapy, temozolomide, or both, mostly both.

To note about this clone: Its antigen remains unidentified.

Study outcomes and limitations: Patients showed vaccine-induced immune responses at a rate of roughly 94%. Pseudoprogression appeared independent of alterations in top peripheral clonotypes.

Time point defined: baseline, week 1 (first vaccination visit). Indicated treatment: pre-vaccination baseline after standard-of-care therapy. Assay: immunoSEQ multiplex PCR; the TCRdb copy retains only in-frame clones and omits some. The sample yields 55,000 to 70,000 clones, 79% seen once. This CDR3 has 14 residues. The germline V and J ends were trimmed by 4 bases and 6 bases, with 11 bases remaining between them. Germline loops: CDR1 SGHDT, CDR2 YYEEEE. This clonotype originated in a middle-aged man with glioma. The material was PBMCs, obtained from a glioma patient treated with radiotherapy, temozolomide or both. The chain joins TRBV5-6 to TRBJ1-6, with a tentative D call TRBD1 (5 bases). The CDR3 here is CASSPGTVNSPLHF. The CDR3 DNA sequence: TGTGCCAGCAGCCCCGGGACCGTTAATTCACCCCTCCACTTT.